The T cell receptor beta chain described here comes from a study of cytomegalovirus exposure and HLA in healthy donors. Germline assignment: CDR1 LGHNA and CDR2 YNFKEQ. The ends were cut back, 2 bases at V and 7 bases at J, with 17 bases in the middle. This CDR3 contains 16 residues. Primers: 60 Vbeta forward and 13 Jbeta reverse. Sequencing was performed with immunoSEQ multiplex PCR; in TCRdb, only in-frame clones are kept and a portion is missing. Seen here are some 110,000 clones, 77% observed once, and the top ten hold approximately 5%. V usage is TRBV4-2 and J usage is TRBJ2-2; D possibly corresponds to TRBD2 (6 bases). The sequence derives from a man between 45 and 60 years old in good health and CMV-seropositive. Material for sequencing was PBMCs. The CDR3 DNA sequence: TGTGCCAGCAGCCAAAGTCGGCGGGAAGGTGGCGGGGAGCTGTTTTTT. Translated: CASSQSRREGGGELFF.